A single sample gave rise to the 21 T cell receptor beta chains below, sequenced in a study of shared clonotypes between healthy human individuals. Here immunoSEQ multiplex PCR was the method, and the copy in TCRdb shows in-frame clones only, minus some. The sample has about 2.4 million clones, 93% seen once. Sequencing input: naive CD4+ T cells from PBMCs. Subset indicated: CD45RA+ positively selected. These receptors were obtained from a man aged 18 to 30 in good health. Some clones in this sample may be carry-over from other donors' samples.

V is TRBV2 and J is TRBJ2-3; unclear D gene. CDR3 length equals 12 residues. Germline values: CDR1 SNHLY, CDR2 FYNNEI. Trimming took 7 bases from V and 4 from J, leaving 9 bases between them. The CDR3 spells CASIGTADTQYF. Written as DNA, the CDR3 is TGTGCCAGCATCGGTACGGCAGATACGCAGTATTTT. Full variable domain (missing parts from reference TRBV2 and TRBJ2-3): EPEVTQTPSHQVTQMGQEVILRCVPISNHLYFYWYRQILGQKVEFLVSFYNNEISEKSEIFDDQFSVERPDGSNFTLKIRSTKLEDSAMYFCASIGTADTQYFGPGTRLTVL.

The chain uses TRBV6-1 and TRBJ2-1; 7 bases fit TRBD2. The germline gives CDR1 MNHNS, CDR2 SASEGT. The CDR3 sequence is 14 residues long. V gave up 10 bases and J gave up 5 bases; unmatched junction bases: 11. CDR3 in DNA: TGTGCCACCTTCCTAACGAGCGGGAACAATGAGCAGTTCTTC. Its translation is CATFLTSGNNEQFF.

This clone was counted between two and nine times. The rearrangement links TRBV30 to TRBJ2-1, with 12 bases that match TRBD2. The V and J ends lost 7 bases and 6 bases, in that order; junction bases with no gene match: 7. Germline assignment: CDR1 GTSNPN and CDR2 SVGIG (reference sequence). The length of the CDR3 is 14 residues. Here the CDR3 DNA reads TGTGCCTCCTCTAGCGGGAGGGTATTCAATGAGCAGTTCTTC. Protein: CASSSGRVFNEQFF.

V usage is TRBV29-1 and J usage is TRBJ1-5, with no clear D. Germline V CDR1 and CDR2: SQVTM, ANQGSEA. CDR3 length equals 13 residues. V dropped 2 bases and J dropped 4 bases, with 9 bases sitting between them. CDR3 in amino acids: CSVELQQNQPQHF. The CDR3 DNA follows: TGCAGCGTTGAACTACAGCAAAATCAGCCCCAGCATTTT.

V gene TRBV2 combines with J gene TRBJ2-5; a weak D match, TRBD1 (6 bases). Germline V gives CDR1 SNHLY, CDR2 FYNNEI. Trimming removed 8 bases from V and 5 bases from J, with 12 bases in between. The CDR3 totals 12 residues. The CDR3 nucleotides read TGTGCCAGCGCCACCCAGGGGGAGACCCAGTACTTC. Translation gives CASATQGETQYF. Variable domain in full (rest from reference TRBV2 and TRBJ2-5): EPEVTQTPSHQVTQMGQEVILRCVPISNHLYFYWYRQILGQKVEFLVSFYNNEISEKSEIFDDQFSVERPDGSNFTLKIRSTKLEDSAMYFCASATQGETQYFGPGTRLLVL.

The chain is built from TRBV7-3 and TRBJ2-3; TRBD2 is a possible D gene (5 bases). Deletions cut 6 bases from V and 2 bases from J, with 15 bases between. Looked up from germline, CDR1 is SGHTA and CDR2 is FQGTGA. CDR3 length: 15 residues. CDR3 sequence (DNA): TGTGCCAGCAGAAAACGTGGACTTGACACAGATACGCAGTATTTT. Translating gives CASRKRGLDTDTQYF. Full variable domain (rest looked up from reference TRBV7-3 and TRBJ2-3): GAGVSQTPSNKVTEKGKYVELRCDPISGHTALYWYRQSLGQGPEFLIYFQGTGAADDSGLPNDRFFAVRPEGSVSTLKIQRTERGDSAVYLCASRKRGLDTDTQYFGPGTRLTVL.

The chain employs TRBV10-2 and TRBJ2-3, with 12 bases that match TRBD2. Germline lookup yields CDR1 WSHSY and CDR2 SAAADI. This CDR3 is 15 amino acids long. V trimming: 2 bases; J trimming: 7 bases; junction bases outside the gene matches: 4. The CDR3 reads CASSERLAGANTQYF. The CDR3 bases are TGCGCCAGCAGTGAGCGACTAGCGGGAGCCAATACGCAGTATTTT.

The rearrangement links TRBV11-2 to TRBJ1-2, with unresolved D. Germline CDR1 reads SGHAT; CDR2 reads FQNNGV. Trimming removed 3 bases at V and 2 bases at J, with 10 bases between. This CDR3 has 14 amino acids. The CDR3 DNA sequence: TGTGCCAGCAGCTTCGGCGGAAAGAACTATGGCTACACCTTC. Encoded protein: CASSFGGKNYGYTF.

V is TRBV13 and J is TRBJ2-1; TRBD2 agrees at 10 bases. The CDR3 runs to 21 residues. V trimming: 0 bases; J trimming: 6 bases; junction bases outside the gene matches: 20. Germline V CDR1 and CDR2: PRHDT, FYEKMQ (reference sequence). The CDR3, as DNA: TGTGCCAGCAGCTTAGGGTTGGGCAGGGGGCTTCAGCGGGAGGGCTTCAATGAGCAGTTCTTC. Translating it yields CASSLGLGRGLQREGFNEQFF.

V gene TRBV10-3 combines with J gene TRBJ2-5; 7 bases match TRBD1. In germline, CDR1 is ENHRY, CDR2 SYGVKD. The CDR3 loop spans 16 amino acids. The ends lost 5 bases at V and 4 bases at J; junction bases unmatched: 13. Written as DNA, the CDR3 is TGTGCCATCAGTCAGAGACAGGGTAGGCTTGCAGAGACCCAGTACTTC. This codes for CAISQRQGRLAETQYF.

V and J are TRBV5-5 and TRBJ1-2; D ambiguous. Germline lookup yields CDR1 SGHKS and CDR2 YYEKEE (reference sequence). CDR3 length equals 15 residues. V shed 1 base and J shed 5 bases, with 15 bases lying between them. DNA of the CDR3: TGTGCCAGCAGCTTGCCCTCGGGCAGGCAATATGGCTACACCTTC. It is translated as CASSLPSGRQYGYTF.

This chain connects TRBV7-9 to TRBJ2-2, with 8 bases that match TRBD2. V gave up 4 bases and J gave up 2 bases; unmatched junction bases: 6. The CDR3 is 16 residues long. Per the germline V gene, CDR1 is SEHNR and CDR2 is FQNEAQ (reference sequence). Here the CDR3 reads CASSSDRGGNTGELFF. CDR3 nucleotides: TGTGCCAGCAGCTCCGATCGGGGGGGCAACACCGGGGAGCTGTTTTTT.

The gene calls are TRBV5-1 and TRBJ2-1; 8 nucleotides line up with TRBD2. V gave up 0 bases and J gave up 8 bases; unmatched junction bases: 7. Germline-derived CDR1 and CDR2 are SGHRS and YFSETQ. This CDR3 comprises 15 residues. CDR3 bases: TGCGCCAGCAGCTTGGTACTAGCGGTCATCGATGAGCAGTTCTTC. It specifies CASSLVLAVIDEQFF.

The rearrangement joins TRBV6-6 to TRBJ1-4; a weak D match, TRBD1 (6 bases). This CDR3 is 16 amino acids long. Per the germline V gene, CDR1 is MNHNY and CDR2 is SVGAGI (reference sequence). Trimming removed 2 bases from V and 0 bases from J, with 10 bases in between. Here the CDR3 DNA reads TGTGCCAGCAGTTACGGAGGGGGATCAACTAATGAAAAACTGTTTTTT. Protein: CASSYGGGSTNEKLFF.

With respect to this clone: The identical CDR3 is also encoded by other nucleotide sequences in the sample. The chain has TRBV5-1 and TRBJ1-1; a weak D match, TRBD1 (6 bases). The CDR3 is 14 amino acids. Germline V gene data show CDR1 as SGHRS and CDR2 as YFSETQ. Between the trimmed V and J ends, which lost 4 bases and 1 base, there was a span of 11 bases. The CDR3 DNA is TGCGCCAGCAGCCGGGGGGCCGGGAACACTGAAGCTTTCTTT. Translating it yields CASSRGAGNTEAFF.

V is TRBV7-3 and J is TRBJ2-2; 8 bases match TRBD1. Germline V gives CDR1 SGHTA, CDR2 FQGTGA. This CDR3 contains 16 residues. With 4 bases clipped from V and 2 bases from J, the junction kept 6 bases outside the gene matches. CDR3 protein: CASSSGTGLNTGELFF. The CDR3 coding sequence is TGTGCCAGCAGCTCCGGGACAGGACTTAACACCGGGGAGCTGTTTTTT. Full variable domain (missing parts from reference TRBV7-3 and TRBJ2-2): GAGVSQTPSNKVTEKGKYVELRCDPISGHTALYWYRQSLGQGPEFLIYFQGTGAADDSGLPNDRFFAVRPEGSVSTLKIQRTERGDSAVYLCASSSGTGLNTGELFFGEGSRLTVL.

The V call is TRBV9, the J call TRBJ2-7; D perhaps matches TRBD2 (7 bases). CDR1 and CDR2 from the germline V gene are SGDLS and YYNGEE. V was cut by 3 bases and J by 6 bases, with 22 bases left in between. The CDR3 contains 16 residues. CDR3 region: CASSDLRGGSMSEQYF. CDR3 DNA sequence: TGTGCCAGCAGCGACCTGAGGGGGGGCAGTATGAGCGAGCAGTACTTC.

This clone is a singleton in its sample. CDR3 in DNA: TGCAGCGTTGTCGGCGGAGCAAACATTCAGTACTTC. Translating gives CSVVGGANIQYF. The chain recombines TRBV29-1 with TRBJ2-4; no reliable D call. The length of the CDR3 is 12 residues. Germline V gene data show CDR1 as SQVTM and CDR2 as ANQGSEA. V was clipped by 4 bases and J by 6 bases, with 10 bases between them.

On this clone itself: Other DNA sequences in this sample translate to the same CDR3. The chain uses TRBV5-1 and TRBJ2-5, with 11 positions matching TRBD1. V was pared by 7 bases and J by 5 bases, with 7 bases of the junction left unmatched. The length of the CDR3 is 14 residues. Germline V gene data show CDR1 as SGHRS and CDR2 as YFSETQ. CDR3 DNA: TGCGCCAGCTCCCGGGACAGGGGGTTGGAGACCCAGTACTTC. It translates to CASSRDRGLETQYF.

V is TRBV7-6 and J is TRBJ2-1, with D uncertain. Looked up from germline, CDR1 is SGHVS and CDR2 is FNYEAQ. V lost 5 bases and J 4 bases, leaving 24 bases between the germline ends. This CDR3 region has 18 residues. The chain's CDR3 is CASSASLEWGKAYNEQFF. Here the CDR3 DNA reads TGTGCCAGCAGCGCATCACTTGAGTGGGGAAAGGCTTACAATGAGCAGTTCTTC.

The chain links TRBV7-9 to TRBJ2-1; D call uncertain. This CDR3 has 14 residues. Germline V gene lookup returns CDR1 SEHNR and CDR2 FQNEAQ (reference sequence). V dropped 5 bases and J dropped 0 bases, with 8 bases sitting between them. The CDR3 reads CASSLLTSYNEQFF. As DNA, the CDR3 is TGTGCCAGCAGCCTACTGACCTCCTACAATGAGCAGTTCTTC. Looking up the rest from reference TRBV7-9 and TRBJ2-1 gives the full variable domain: DTGVSQNPRHKITKRGQNVTFRCDPISEHNRLYWYRQTLGQGPEFLTYFQNEAQLEKSRLLSDRFSAERPKGSFSTLEIQRTEQGDSAMYLCASSLLTSYNEQFFGPGTRLTVL.